These T cell receptor beta chains were read from a single sample in a study of identical twins. TCRdb re-analysed the 5' RACE reads in MiXCR, keeping a single row per CDR3 protein. The table has approximately 700,000 distinct CDR3 sequences, roughly 18% seen once. Separately, the same data were catalogued under a study of T cells expressing NK-cell markers.

Sequenced: PBMCs. All receptors derive from a woman under 30 in good health. Both conserved end residues are part of each CDR3. The D gene is left open where the match is weak. Clone size is shown for a subset of rows, as once, few, many or a class of expanded clone.

clone size	J gene	D gene	V gene	CDR3 length	CDR3 protein	CDR3 DNA
-	TRBJ2-2	-	TRBV30	13	CAWSVGVTGELFF	TGTGCCTGGAGTGTGGGGGTCACCGGGGAGCTGTTTTTT
-	TRBJ2-1	-	TRBV5-5	14	CASSPPGTYNEQFF	TGTGCCAGCAGCCCCCCCGGTACGTACAATGAGCAGTTCTTC
few	TRBJ2-2	-	TRBV9	17	CASSPTHGTTNTGELFF	TGTGCCAGCAGTCCTACCCACGGGACAACGAACACCGGGGAGCTGTTTTTT
few	TRBJ2-1	-	TRBV21-1	15	CASSKGTGEDNEQFF	TGTGCCAGCAGCAAGGGGACAGGGGAGGACAATGAGCAGTTCTTC
few	TRBJ1-5	-	TRBV7-8	15	CASSRTTGSNQPQHF	TGTGCCAGCAGCAGGACTACAGGTAGCAATCAGCCCCAGCATTTT
-	TRBJ2-3	-	TRBV12-3/TRBV12-4	11	CASSLGRAGYF	TGTGCCAGCAGCTTGGGCAGGGCGGGGTATTTT
-	TRBJ2-1	TRBD1	TRBV7-9	16	CASSLGGTGANNEQFF	TGTGCCAGCAGCTTAGGGGGGACAGGGGCCAACAATGAGCAGTTCTTC
few	TRBJ1-2	TRBD1	TRBV20-1	13	CSARWDRDREYTF	TGCAGTGCTAGGTGGGACCGGGACAGGGAATACACCTTC
-	TRBJ1-6	TRBD1	TRBV10-3	13	CAIRAGGNSPLHF	TGTGCCATCAGGGCAGGGGGCAATTCACCCCTCCACTTT
-	TRBJ2-2	TRBD1	TRBV3-1	15	CASSLTDRAGGELFF	TGTGCCAGCAGCCTTACCGACAGGGCCGGCGGGGAGCTGTTTTTT
-	TRBJ1-1	-	TRBV7-2	17	CASRRPLGGWGNTEAFF	TGTGCCAGCAGACGGCCGTTGGGGGGCTGGGGAAACACTGAAGCTTTCTTT
many	TRBJ2-3	-	TRBV6-5	14	CASSYSSSTDTQYF	TGTGCCAGCAGTTACTCGAGTTCCACAGATACGCAGTATTTT
-	TRBJ2-3	-	TRBV19	13	CASSILNTDTQYF	TGTGCCAGTAGTATTCTCAACACAGATACGCAGTATTTT
-	TRBJ2-2	-	TRBV15	15	CATSRDKTATGELFF	TGTGCCACCAGCAGAGATAAGACAGCCACCGGGGAGCTGTTTTTT
-	TRBJ2-1	TRBD1	TRBV5-1	13	CASRRDRYNEQFF	TGCGCCAGCAGACGGGACAGGTACAATGAGCAGTTCTTC
-	TRBJ2-3	-	TRBV7-6	14	CASSLSTVTDTQYF	TGTGCCAGCAGCCTCTCGACAGTCACAGATACGCAGTATTTT
-	TRBJ2-5	TRBD2	TRBV14	18	CASSRYGEGLGSRETQYF	TGTGCCAGCAGCCGCTACGGGGAGGGACTAGGCTCTCGAGAGACCCAGTACTTC
-	TRBJ1-1	-	TRBV9	14	CASTATAMNTEAFF	TGTGCCAGCACCGCCACGGCTATGAACACTGAAGCTTTCTTT
-	TRBJ1-1	-	TRBV9	13	CASSVGEIPEAFF	TGTGCCAGCAGCGTAGGAGAAATCCCTGAAGCTTTCTTT
-	TRBJ1-1	-	TRBV5-1	14	CASSWVGDSTEAFF	TGCGCCAGCAGCTGGGTGGGGGATAGCACTGAAGCTTTCTTT
-	TRBJ2-3	-	TRBV7-2	15	CASSLAGDFTDTQYF	TGTGCCAGCAGCTTAGCGGGGGATTTCACAGATACGCAGTATTTT
few	TRBJ2-1	TRBD2	TRBV12-3/TRBV12-4	14	CASRLTSGVPEQFF	TGTGCCAGCAGGTTGACTAGCGGGGTTCCTGAGCAGTTCTTC
many	TRBJ2-5	-	TRBV7-9	14	CASSSGVSPETQYF	TGTGCCAGCAGTTCCGGAGTTTCCCCAGAGACCCAGTACTTC
few	TRBJ1-2	TRBD1	TRBV5-1	14	CASSFGTDLYGYTF	TGCGCCAGCAGCTTCGGGACAGACCTCTATGGCTACACCTTC
once	TRBJ2-2	-	TRBV3-1	16	CASSQVGGAHTGELFF	TGTGCCAGCAGCCAAGTTGGGGGAGCGCACACCGGGGAGCTGTTTTTT
-	TRBJ2-7	-	TRBV5-5	16	CASSLEAGAFSYEQYF	TGTGCCAGCAGCTTGGAGGCCGGAGCCTTTTCCTACGAGCAGTACTTC
few	TRBJ2-1	TRBD2	TRBV14	16	CASSQTSGTVSNEQFF	TGTGCCAGCAGCCAGACTAGCGGGACCGTTAGTAATGAGCAGTTCTTC
-	TRBJ1-6	-	TRBV20-1	10	CSASLSPLHF	TGCAGTGCTAGCCTATCACCCCTCCACTTT
few	TRBJ1-1	-	TRBV7-2	13	CASSLVMGTEAFF	TGTGCCAGCAGCTTAGTCATGGGGACTGAAGCTTTCTTT
-	TRBJ2-5	-	TRBV27	16	CASSPGSEGTQETQYF	TGTGCCAGCAGTCCAGGCTCCGAGGGGACCCAAGAGACCCAGTACTTC
-	TRBJ2-1	-	TRBV7-2	16	CASSLVGGVSRGEQFF	TGTGCCAGCAGCTTAGTCGGGGGCGTGTCGCGAGGTGAGCAGTTCTTC
-	TRBJ1-1	-	TRBV5-1	15	CASSLLGGRNTEAFF	TGCGCCAGCAGCCTGCTCGGGGGGAGGAACACTGAAGCTTTCTTT
few	TRBJ1-5	-	TRBV20-1	13	CSARSNSNQPQHF	TGCAGTGCTAGATCCAATAGCAATCAGCCCCAGCATTTT
few	TRBJ1-6	-	TRBV2	14	CASKFTREDSPLHF	TGTGCCAGCAAATTTACTAGAGAAGACTCACCCCTCCACTTT
few	TRBJ2-3	TRBD2	TRBV20-1	14	CSARDPTSGDTQYF	TGCAGTGCTAGAGATCCCACTAGCGGGGATACGCAGTATTTT
-	TRBJ2-1	TRBD2	TRBV11-2	15	CASSLGSGSVNEQFF	TGTGCCAGCAGCTTAGGTAGCGGGAGCGTGAATGAGCAGTTCTTC
-	TRBJ1-2	-	TRBV24-1	13	CATSDSGTGGYTF	TGTGCCACCAGTGATTCGGGAACTGGGGGCTACACCTTC
few	TRBJ2-2	-	TRBV7-2	13	CASSLVRIGELFF	TGTGCCAGCAGCTTAGTGCGGATCGGGGAGCTGTTTTTT
few	TRBJ2-3	TRBD2	TRBV19	14	CASSYASGTDTQYF	TGTGCCAGTAGTTACGCTAGCGGGACGGATACGCAGTATTTT
few	TRBJ2-2	-	TRBV20-1	13	CSASLQGYGELFF	TGCAGTGCTAGCCTACAGGGATACGGGGAGCTGTTTTTT
-	TRBJ2-2	-	TRBV9	15	CASSGGGIDTGELFF	TGTGCCAGCAGCGGAGGAGGGATTGACACCGGGGAGCTGTTTTTT
once	TRBJ2-7	TRBD2	TRBV5-1	15	CASSPYTSGTGEQYF	TGCGCCAGCAGCCCCTATACTAGCGGGACGGGGGAGCAGTACTTC
once	TRBJ2-3	TRBD2	TRBV30	15	CAWGGGSGTTDTQYF	TGTGCCTGGGGGGGGGGTAGCGGGACAACAGATACGCAGTATTTT
few	TRBJ2-5	-	TRBV7-9	16	CASSHAPGTHQETQYF	TGTGCCAGCAGCCACGCCCCCGGGACACACCAAGAGACCCAGTACTTC
-	TRBJ1-1	-	TRBV5-1	12	CASSLEQTEAFF	TGCGCCAGCAGCTTGGAGCAAACTGAAGCTTTCTTT
few	TRBJ2-7	-	TRBV4-3	18	CASSQELGWGAFSYEQYF	TGCGCCAGCAGCCAAGAATTGGGGTGGGGGGCCTTCTCCTACGAGCAGTACTTC
-	TRBJ1-2	-	TRBV20-1	11	CSAPGLNGYTF	TGCAGTGCCCCAGGACTCAATGGCTACACCTTC
few	TRBJ2-7	-	TRBV20-1	15	CSARDTGATRNEQYF	TGCAGTGCTAGAGATACGGGGGCCACCCGGAACGAGCAGTACTTC
-	TRBJ2-5	-	TRBV20-1	14	CSARDGLGLGTQYF	TGCAGTGCTAGAGATGGTCTAGGGTTGGGGACCCAGTACTTC
-	TRBJ2-3	-	TRBV7-8	13	CASSLTWRDTQYF	TGTGCCAGCAGCTTGACTTGGAGGGATACGCAGTATTTT
-	TRBJ2-7	-	TRBV27	13	CASSQRQAYEQYF	TGTGCCAGCAGCCAACGACAGGCCTACGAGCAGTACTTC
-	TRBJ2-5	TRBD2	TRBV12-5	17	CASGPGTSGGNQETQYF	TGTGCTAGTGGTCCCGGGACTAGCGGGGGCAACCAAGAGACCCAGTACTTC
-	TRBJ1-6	-	TRBV18	14	CASSPDRGGSPLHF	TGTGCCAGCTCACCGGATAGGGGCGGCTCACCCCTCCACTTT
few	TRBJ2-1	TRBD2	TRBV7-2	15	CASSFYSGNYNEQFF	TGTGCCAGCAGCTTCTATAGCGGGAACTACAATGAGCAGTTCTTC
-	TRBJ2-2	TRBD2	TRBV7-2	14	CASRGLAGVEELFF	TGTGCCAGCAGAGGACTAGCGGGAGTCGAGGAGCTGTTTTTT
few	TRBJ2-1	TRBD2	TRBV12-3/TRBV12-4	15	CASNDLAGGVDEQFF	TGTGCCAGCAATGATCTAGCGGGGGGTGTCGATGAGCAGTTCTTC
-	TRBJ1-2	-	TRBV6-1	13	CASSDGMHYGYTF	TGTGCCAGCAGTGACGGTATGCATTATGGCTACACCTTC